This T cell receptor (beta chain) stems from a study of blood T cell repertoires in COVID-19. Study overall: COVID-19 samples, acute and convalescent, were from the United States, Italy and Spain.

This CDR3 region has 11 residues. As handled by the study authors: Amplification of reference gene primers provided the estimated nucleated cell counts. TCRdb keeps only in-frame clones here, not all; method: immunoSEQ multiplex PCR. V, J and clone size are those of that table, while D and trimming were read from the DNA. In the table there are about 120,000 clones, 85% to 90% of which are singletons. Seattle patients were enrolled during active infection and followed longitudinally. Material for sequencing was peripheral blood. The sequence was obtained from a woman aged 60-75 years with COVID-19, enrolled during active disease. The gene calls are TRBV12-3 or TRBV12-4 and TRBJ1-2; D remains unclear. The DNA of the CDR3 is TGTGTCGAGGGCTCCTACTATGGCTACACCTTC. Translating it yields CVEGSYYGYTF.